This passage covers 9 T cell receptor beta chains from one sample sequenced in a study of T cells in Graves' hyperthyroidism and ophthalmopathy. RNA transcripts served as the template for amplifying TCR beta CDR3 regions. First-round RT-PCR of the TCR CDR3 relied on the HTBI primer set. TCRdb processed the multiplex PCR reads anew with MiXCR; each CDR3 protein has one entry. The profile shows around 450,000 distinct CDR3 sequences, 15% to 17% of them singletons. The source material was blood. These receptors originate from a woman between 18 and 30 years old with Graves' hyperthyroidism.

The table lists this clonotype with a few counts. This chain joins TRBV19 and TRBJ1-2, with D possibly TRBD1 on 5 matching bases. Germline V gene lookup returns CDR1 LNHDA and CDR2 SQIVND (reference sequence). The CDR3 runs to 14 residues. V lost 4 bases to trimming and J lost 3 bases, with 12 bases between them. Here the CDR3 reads CASSNTGADYGYTF. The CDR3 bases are TGTGCCAGTAGTAACACTGGGGCTGACTATGGCTACACCTTC.

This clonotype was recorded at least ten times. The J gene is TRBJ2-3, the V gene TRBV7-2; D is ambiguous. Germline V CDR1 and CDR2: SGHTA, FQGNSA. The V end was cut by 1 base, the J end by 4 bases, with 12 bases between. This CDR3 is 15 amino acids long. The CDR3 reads CASSLEGPAADTQYF. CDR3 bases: TGTGCCAGCAGCTTAGAAGGACCCGCAGCAGATACGCAGTATTTT.

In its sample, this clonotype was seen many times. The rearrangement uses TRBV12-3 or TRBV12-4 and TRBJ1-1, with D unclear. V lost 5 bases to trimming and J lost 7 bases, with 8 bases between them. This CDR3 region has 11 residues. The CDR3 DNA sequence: TGTGCCAGCAGTCTTAGAAATGAAGCTTTCTTT. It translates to CASSLRNEAFF.

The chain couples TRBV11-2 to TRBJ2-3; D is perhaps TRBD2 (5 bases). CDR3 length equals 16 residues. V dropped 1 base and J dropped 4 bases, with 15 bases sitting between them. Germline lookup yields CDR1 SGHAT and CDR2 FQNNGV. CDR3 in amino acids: CASSLAVRAVADTQYF. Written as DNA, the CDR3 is TGTGCCAGCAGCTTAGCGGTGAGGGCCGTCGCAGATACGCAGTATTTT.

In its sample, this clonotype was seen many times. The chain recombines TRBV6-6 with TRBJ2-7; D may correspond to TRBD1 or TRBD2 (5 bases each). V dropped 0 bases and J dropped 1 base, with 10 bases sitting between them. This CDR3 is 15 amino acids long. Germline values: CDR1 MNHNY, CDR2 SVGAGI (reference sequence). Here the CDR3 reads CASSYSGPRSYEQYF. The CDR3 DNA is TGTGCCAGCAGTTACTCGGGACCGAGGTCCTACGAGCAGTACTTC.

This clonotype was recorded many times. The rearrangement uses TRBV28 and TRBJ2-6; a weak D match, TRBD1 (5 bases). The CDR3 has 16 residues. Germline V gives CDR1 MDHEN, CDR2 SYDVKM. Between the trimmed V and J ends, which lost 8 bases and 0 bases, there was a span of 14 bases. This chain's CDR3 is CASEDRGGSGANVLTF. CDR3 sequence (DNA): TGTGCCAGCGAGGATAGGGGTGGCTCTGGGGCCAACGTCCTGACTTTC.

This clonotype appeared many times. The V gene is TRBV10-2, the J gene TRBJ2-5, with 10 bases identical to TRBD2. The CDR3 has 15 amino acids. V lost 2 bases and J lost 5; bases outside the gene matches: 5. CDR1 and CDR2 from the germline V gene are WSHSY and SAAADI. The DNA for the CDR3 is TGCGCCAGCAGTGAGACAGCGGGAGGGCGGGAGACCCAGTACTTC. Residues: CASSETAGGRETQYF.

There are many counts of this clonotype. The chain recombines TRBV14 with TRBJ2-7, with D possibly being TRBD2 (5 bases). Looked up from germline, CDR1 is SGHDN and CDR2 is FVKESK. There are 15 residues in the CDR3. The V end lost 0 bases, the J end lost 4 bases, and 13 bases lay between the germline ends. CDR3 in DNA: TGTGCCAGCAGCCAAGAGAGGCTAGCAACGTACGAGCAGTACTTC. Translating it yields CASSQERLATYEQYF.

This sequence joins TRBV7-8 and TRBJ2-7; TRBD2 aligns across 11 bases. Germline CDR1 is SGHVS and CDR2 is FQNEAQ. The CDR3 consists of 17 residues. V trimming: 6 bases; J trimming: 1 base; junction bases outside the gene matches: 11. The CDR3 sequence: CASRLTGTSGLSYEQYF. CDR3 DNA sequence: TGTGCCAGCAGATTAACCGGGACTAGCGGCCTATCCTACGAGCAGTACTTC.